One TCR beta chain is described in this entry. Its antigen is currently unknown. The CDR3 loop spans 13 amino acids. Trimming removed 5 bases from V and 8 bases from J, with 13 bases in between. The V gene's germline CDR1 is MNHEY and CDR2 SVGAGI. TCRdb reprocessed the 5' RACE reads via MiXCR and lists one record per CDR3 protein. The sample holds under 550,000 distinct CDR3 sequences; over 15% are singletons and the top ten take about 12%. This specimen belongs to a study of T-cell memory formation after mild COVID-19. The study's findings and limits: That cross-reactive memory joined was suggested by some responding clones appearing in pre-infection memory.

Specimen: PBMCs or a T cell subset sorted from them (not recorded which). The V call is TRBV6-5, the J call TRBJ2-1, with D possibly called TRBD1 or TRBD2 (5 bases each). The sequence came from an adult woman who had mild COVID-19 (a few samples of this study predate the infection). Cell type and time point are not known. CDR3 sequence: CASSPQGEDEQFF. The DNA of the CDR3 is TGTGCCAGCAGTCCTCAGGGAGAAGATGAGCAGTTCTTC.